The rows below give T cell receptor beta chains drawn from one sample of a study of T-cell memory formation after mild COVID-19. From the 5' RACE reads, TCRdb called clonotypes with MiXCR, one entry per CDR3 protein. The sample yields tens of thousands of distinct CDR3 sequences, 7.3% seen once. The sequenced sample consisted of PBMCs or a T cell subset sorted from them (not recorded which). Source of these receptors: a man in his late teens or twenties who had mild COVID-19 (a few samples of this study predate the infection). Cell type and time point are not known. The conserved cysteine and the conserved F or W are not part of the CDR3 here. Fields, in order: J gene, D gene, CDR3 length, V gene, clone size, CDR3 protein. The D gene is left open where the match is weak. Not every row has a clone size; where given, it reads once, few, many or a size class.

>TRBJ2-5|TRBD2|13|TRBV7-3|.
ASSFGGGLSETQY
>TRBJ1-1|.|17|TRBV11-2|.
ASSGRTPRTTTMNTEAF
>TRBJ2-5|.|11|TRBV7-2|.
ASSFSAGETQY
>TRBJ2-5|.|13|TRBV7-2|.
ASSLVLRGQETQY
>TRBJ1-2|.|12|TRBV20-1|.
SAYGGRGFYGYT
>TRBJ1-1|.|13|TRBV12-3/TRBV12-4|few
ASSAQPQGRTEAF
>TRBJ2-7|TRBD1|12|TRBV15|few
ATSRRNTGAAQY
>TRBJ2-3|TRBD1|12|TRBV29-1|.
SAKVGQGADTQY
>TRBJ1-1|.|13|TRBV27|.
ASSPGTYMNTEAF
>TRBJ1-1|.|10|TRBV10-3|.
AISVRNTEAF
>TRBJ1-6|TRBD1|12|TRBV7-2|.
ASRTGQFLSPLH
>TRBJ2-3|.|14|TRBV30|few
AWTRMGRGVADTQY
>TRBJ1-1|TRBD1|13|TRBV5-1|.
ASSPLAGGNTEAF
>TRBJ2-2|TRBD2|13|TRBV7-2|few
ASSPESGVTGELF
>TRBJ2-7|.|13|TRBV20-1|few
SARDPRGGAYEQY
>TRBJ2-5|TRBD2|12|TRBV29-1|few
SVGIAGGRETQY
>TRBJ2-3|TRBD1|10|TRBV20-1|.
SASDREDTQY
>TRBJ2-7|TRBD2|13|TRBV20-1|few
SAYKPLAGGYEQY
>TRBJ2-5|TRBD1|13|TRBV4-2|many
ASSQDRGFRETQY
>TRBJ2-6|.|13|TRBV7-2|few
ASSPDATGANVLT
>TRBJ2-6|.|11|TRBV28|.
ASTLSGANVLT
>TRBJ2-3|TRBD1|14|TRBV28|few
ASSPGTVSSTDTQY
>TRBJ2-2|.|14|TRBV7-3|few
ASRLTRATNTGELF
>TRBJ2-4|TRBD2|20|TRBV12-3/TRBV12-4|few
ASRLEKRGAQISKLAKNIQY
>TRBJ2-5|TRBD2|15|TRBV5-1|many
ASSPGSSGGYQETQY
>TRBJ2-2|TRBD1|13|TRBV3-1|few
ASSQDTGVAGELF
>TRBJ2-5|TRBD1|12|TRBV20-1|few
SAGPGTGGETQY
>TRBJ2-1|TRBD2|13|TRBV2|.
ASSLTSGGNNEQF
>TRBJ1-4|.|13|TRBV7-2|many
ASSPRPTQGEKLF
>TRBJ2-3|TRBD2|14|TRBV9|.
ASSPSGGPGTDTQY
>TRBJ1-1|.|11|TRBV24-1|many
ATSDPSTSEAF
>TRBJ2-3|.|11|TRBV7-9|.
ASSLLRTDTQY
>TRBJ1-2|TRBD1|12|TRBV7-3|few
ASSQDRGQGGYT
>TRBJ2-3|.|13|TRBV27|many
ASSSQVGAGDTQY
>TRBJ2-1|.|13|TRBV6-2/TRBV6-3|many
ASSRAGQSYNEQF
>TRBJ2-5|TRBD1|12|TRBV12-3/TRBV12-4|.
ASNRDRGRETQY
>TRBJ1-5|.|10|TRBV9|.
ASSDGNQPQH
>TRBJ2-1|TRBD2|14|TRBV14|few
ASSRGLLAGANEQF
>TRBJ2-2|.|12|TRBV9|few
ASSLAPNTGELF
>TRBJ2-3|.|11|TRBV7-9|few
ASSPDAGDTQY
>TRBJ2-5|.|11|TRBV20-1|many
SAPIQGGETQY
>TRBJ2-1|TRBD2|11|TRBV5-6|few
ASSLIAGGEQF
>TRBJ1-1|.|13|TRBV28|.
ASSLIDAVGTEAF
>TRBJ2-3|TRBD1|13|TRBV12-3/TRBV12-4|medium-sized
ASRRTGTSTDTQY